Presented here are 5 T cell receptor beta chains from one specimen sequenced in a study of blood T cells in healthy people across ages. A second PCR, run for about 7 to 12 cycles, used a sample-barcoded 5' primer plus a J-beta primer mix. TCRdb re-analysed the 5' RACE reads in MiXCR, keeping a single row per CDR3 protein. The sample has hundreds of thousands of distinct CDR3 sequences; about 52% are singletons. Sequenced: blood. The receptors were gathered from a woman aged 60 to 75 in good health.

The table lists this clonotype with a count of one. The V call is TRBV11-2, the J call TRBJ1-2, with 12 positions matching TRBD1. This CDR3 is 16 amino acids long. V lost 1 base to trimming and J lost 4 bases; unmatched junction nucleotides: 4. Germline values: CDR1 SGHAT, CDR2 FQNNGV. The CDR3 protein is CASSLAGTGGAYGYTF. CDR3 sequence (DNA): TGTGCCAGCAGCTTAGCCGGGACAGGGGGCGCCTATGGCTACACCTTC. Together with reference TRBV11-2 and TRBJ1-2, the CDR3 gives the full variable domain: EAGVAQSPRYKIIEKRQSVAFWCNPISGHATLYWYQQILGQGPKLLIQFQNNGVVDDSQLPKDRFSAERLKGVDSTLKIQPAKLEDSAVYLCASSLAGTGGAYGYTFGSGTRLTVV.

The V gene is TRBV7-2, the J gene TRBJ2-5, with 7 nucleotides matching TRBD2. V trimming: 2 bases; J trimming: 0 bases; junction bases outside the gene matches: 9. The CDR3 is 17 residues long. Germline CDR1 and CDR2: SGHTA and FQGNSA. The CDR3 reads CASSLRRDSGHQETQYF. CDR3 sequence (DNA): TGTGCCAGCAGCTTAAGAAGGGATAGCGGGCACCAAGAGACCCAGTACTTC.

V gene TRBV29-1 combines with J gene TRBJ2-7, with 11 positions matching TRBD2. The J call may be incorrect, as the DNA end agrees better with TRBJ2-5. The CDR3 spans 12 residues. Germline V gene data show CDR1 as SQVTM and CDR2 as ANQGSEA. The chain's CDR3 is CSAWTSGETQYF. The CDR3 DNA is TGCAGCGCTTGGACTAGCGGGGAGACCCAGTACTTC.

The CDR3 nucleotides read TGCAGCGTTTCCCCTACCAGCGGGGGCCCGAAGACCCAGTACTTC. Amino acids: CSVSPTSGGPKTQYF. The chain uses TRBV29-1 and TRBJ2-5, with TRBD2 identical over 8 bases. V shed 5 bases, J shed 6 bases, and the junction held 14 bases outside the gene matches. The CDR3 runs 15 residues. CDR1 is SQVTM and CDR2 is ANQGSEA in the germline V gene. Supplemented by reference TRBV29-1 and TRBJ2-5, the full variable domain reads SAVISQKPSRDICQRGTSLTIQCQVDSQVTMMFWYRQQPGQSLTLIATANQGSEATYESGFVIDKFPISRPNLTFSTLTVSNMSPEDSSIYLCSVSPTSGGPKTQYFGPGTRLLVL.

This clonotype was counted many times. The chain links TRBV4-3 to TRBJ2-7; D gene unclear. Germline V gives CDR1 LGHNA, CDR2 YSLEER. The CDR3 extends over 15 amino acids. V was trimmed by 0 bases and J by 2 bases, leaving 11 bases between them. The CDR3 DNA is TGCGCCAGCAGCCAAGATAACACCTACCCCTACGAGCAGTACTTC. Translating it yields CASSQDNTYPYEQYF.